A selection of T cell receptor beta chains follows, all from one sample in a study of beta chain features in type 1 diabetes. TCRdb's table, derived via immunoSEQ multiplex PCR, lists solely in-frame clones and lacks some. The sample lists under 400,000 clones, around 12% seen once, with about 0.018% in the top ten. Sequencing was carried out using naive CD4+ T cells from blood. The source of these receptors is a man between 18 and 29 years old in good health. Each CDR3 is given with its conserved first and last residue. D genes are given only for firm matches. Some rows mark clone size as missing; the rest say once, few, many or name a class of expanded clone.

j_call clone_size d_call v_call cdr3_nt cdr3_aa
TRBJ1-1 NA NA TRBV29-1 TGCAGCGCCCTCGGCAGCCCTCAGGGGAATGGTGAAGCTTTCTTT CSALGSPQGNGEAFF
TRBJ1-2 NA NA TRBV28 TGTGCCAGCAGTTTAGGGCAGGGGCAAGTCTATGGCTACACCTTC CASSLGQGQVYGYTF
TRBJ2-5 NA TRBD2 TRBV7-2 TGTGCCAGCAGCATCTCACGTAGGCGGGGAGGGGTGGAGACCCAGTACTTC CASSISRRRGGVETQYF
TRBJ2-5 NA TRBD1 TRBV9 TGTGCCAGCAGCCCAGGGGGTCAGACCCAGTACTTC CASSPGGQTQYF
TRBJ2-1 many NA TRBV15 TGTGCCACCAGCAGAGATATGGGGGCGCCGTTCTTC CATSRDMGAPFF
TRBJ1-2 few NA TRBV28 TGTGCCAGCAGTAAACCCAGGGACTGGAGGACAGGCTACACCTTC CASSKPRDWRTGYTF
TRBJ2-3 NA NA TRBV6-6 TGTGCCAGCAGTTACTCTTCGAGGGTCACAGATACGCAGTATTTT CASSYSSRVTDTQYF
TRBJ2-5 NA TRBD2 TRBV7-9 TGTGCCAGCAGCCCCAGCCGACTAGCGGGGTTGGAGACCCAGTACTTC CASSPSRLAGLETQYF
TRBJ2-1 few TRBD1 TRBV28 TGTGCCAGCAGGAGACAGGGGGCTTCCTTGGTTTACAATGAGCAGTTCTTC CASRRQGASLVYNEQFF
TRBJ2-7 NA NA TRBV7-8 TGTGCCAGCAGCTTATCGTCCTCGGTCGAGCAGTACTTC CASSLSSSVEQYF
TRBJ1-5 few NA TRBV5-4 TGTGCCAGCAGCTTCGCCGGGTCCCATCAGCCCCAGCATTTT CASSFAGSHQPQHF
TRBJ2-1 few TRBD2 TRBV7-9 TGTGCCAGCAGCCCCCGACTAGCGGGAGGGTTAAGCTCCTACAATGAGCAGTTCTTC CASSPRLAGGLSSYNEQFF
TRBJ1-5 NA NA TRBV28 TGTGCCAGCAGTGGGGGCCATGGAAGCTCGAATAGCAATCAGCCCCAGCATTTT CASSGGHGSSNSNQPQHF
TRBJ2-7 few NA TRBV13 TGTGCCAGCAGCTTATGGGACTCGCGCGTCGAGCAGTACTTC CASSLWDSRVEQYF
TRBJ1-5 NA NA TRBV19 TGTGCCAGTTGTTACATGAATCAGCCCCAGCATTTT CASCYMNQPQHF
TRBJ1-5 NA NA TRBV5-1 TGCGCCAGCAGCCCAGGGGATACGGATCAGCCCCAGCATTTT CASSPGDTDQPQHF
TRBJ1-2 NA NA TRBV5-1 TGCGCCAGCAGCAGGGACATAGGTAGCTATGGCTACACCTTC CASSRDIGSYGYTF
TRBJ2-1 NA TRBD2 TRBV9 TGTGCCAGCAGCCCCCGACTAGCGGGATACAATGAGCAGTTCTTC CASSPRLAGYNEQFF
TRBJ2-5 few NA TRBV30 TGTGCCTGGAGTGTTCGGGGTGAGACCCAGTACTTC CAWSVRGETQYF
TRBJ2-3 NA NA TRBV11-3 TGTGCCAGCAGCTCAGGGGACCGACGGTCCACAGATACGCAGTATTTT CASSSGDRRSTDTQYF
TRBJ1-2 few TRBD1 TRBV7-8 TGTGCCAGCAGCTTCTACGGGGACAGGGCCGTCTATGGCTACACCTTC CASSFYGDRAVYGYTF
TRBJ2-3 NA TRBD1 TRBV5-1 TGCGCCAGCAGCTTGGAAGGACAGGGGGCTCTAAATACGCAGTATTTT CASSLEGQGALNTQYF
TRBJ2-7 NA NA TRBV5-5 TGTGCCAGCAGGTTGAAAAACAGGAATTCGTACGAGCAGTACTTC CASRLKNRNSYEQYF
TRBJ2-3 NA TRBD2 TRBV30 TGTGCCTGGAGTGGAGGGACTAGCGGGCGTGGCACAGATACGCAGTATTTT CAWSGGTSGRGTDTQYF
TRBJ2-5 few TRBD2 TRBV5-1 TGCGCCAGCAGCTTGGGGACTAGGTTTCAAGAGACCCAGTACTTC CASSLGTRFQETQYF
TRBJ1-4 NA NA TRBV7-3 TGTGCCAGCAGCTTTTACCTCAGGAAACTGTTTTTT CASSFYLRKLFF
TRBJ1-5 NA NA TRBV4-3 TGCGCCAGCAGCCAAGAGAGCCATAGCAATCAGCCCCAGCATTTT CASSQESHSNQPQHF